The T cell receptor beta chain under discussion was sequenced for a study of blood T cell repertoires in COVID-19. On the study more broadly: T cells, B-cell-depleted T cells, or PBMCs supplied cDNA or gDNA.

Germline V CDR1 and CDR2: PRHDT, FYEKMQ (reference sequence). This CDR3 has 13 amino acids. Trimming cost V 1 base and J 4 bases, with 7 bases left between them. Everyone who took part was roughly 18 to 89 years old, and they came from some 23 US areas. Recovery meant two consecutive negative NP/OP PCR tests, professional clearance, or resolved symptoms. Assay: immunoSEQ multiplex PCR; the TCRdb copy retains only in-frame clones and omits some. The sample has a few hundred thousand clones; roughly 86% are singletons. The material sequenced was PBMCs or T cells enriched from blood (not recorded which). The chain couples TRBV13 to TRBJ1-2; D ambiguous. The sequence was collected from a woman in her twenties or thirties who had recovered from COVID-19. CDR3: CASSLAAAYGYTF. The DNA for the CDR3 is TGTGCCAGCAGCTTAGCGGCGGCCTATGGCTACACCTTC. Complete variable domain (other parts from reference TRBV13 and TRBJ1-2): AAGVIQSPRHLIKEKRETATLKCYPIPRHDTVYWYQQGPGQDPQFLISFYEKMQSDKGSIPDRFSAQQFSDYHSELNMSSLELGDSALYFCASSLAAAYGYTFGSGTRLTVV.